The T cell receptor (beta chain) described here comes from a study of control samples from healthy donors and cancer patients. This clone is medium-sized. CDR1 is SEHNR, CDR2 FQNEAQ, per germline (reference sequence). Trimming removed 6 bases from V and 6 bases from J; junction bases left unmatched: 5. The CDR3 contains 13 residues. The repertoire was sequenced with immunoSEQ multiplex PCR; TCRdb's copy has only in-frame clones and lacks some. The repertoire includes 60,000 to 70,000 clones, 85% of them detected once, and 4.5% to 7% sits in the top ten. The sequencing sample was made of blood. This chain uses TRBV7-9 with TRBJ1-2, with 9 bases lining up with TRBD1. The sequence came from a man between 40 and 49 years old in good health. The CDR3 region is CASRGQGGHGYTF. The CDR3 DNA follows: TGTGCCAGCAGGGGACAGGGAGGGCATGGCTACACCTTC.